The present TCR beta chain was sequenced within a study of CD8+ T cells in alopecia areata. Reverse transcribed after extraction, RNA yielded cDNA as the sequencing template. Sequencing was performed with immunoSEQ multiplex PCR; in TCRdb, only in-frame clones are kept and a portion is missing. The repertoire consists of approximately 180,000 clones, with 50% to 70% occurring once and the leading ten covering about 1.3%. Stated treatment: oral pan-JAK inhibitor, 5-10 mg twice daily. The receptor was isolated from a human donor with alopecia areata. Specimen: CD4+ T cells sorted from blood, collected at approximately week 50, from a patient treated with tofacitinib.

CDR3 amino acids: CASSQAPRGSGKLFF. The CDR3 DNA reads as TGCGCCAGCAGCCAAGCCCCCAGGGGTTCGGGCAAACTGTTTTTT. The chain recombines TRBV4-3 with TRBJ1-4; perhaps TRBD1 as D (6 bases). Germline CDR1 is LGHNA and CDR2 is YSLEER. The CDR3 consists of 15 residues. The V gene lost 1 base and the J gene lost 11 bases, with 17 bases spanning the gap.